A selection of T cell receptor beta chains follows, all from one sample in a study of T cell repertoires in cytomegalovirus infection. TCRdb reprocessed the reads via MiXCR and lists one record per CDR3 protein. The sample contains 740,000 or so distinct CDR3 sequences, 35% to 45% of which appear only once. Material for sequencing was PBMCs. The receptors come from a human donor in good health (CMV status not recorded). Some clones in this sample may be carry-over from other donors' samples. The CDR3 runs from the conserved cysteine through the conserved F or W. A D gene is named only where the DNA matches it firmly. Some rows mark clone size as missing; the rest say once, few, many or name a class of expanded clone.

J,size,D,V,DNA,CDR3
TRBJ1-2,few,.,TRBV5-4,TGTGCCAGCAGCTTGGGCGTAAGGACCAACTATGGCTACACCTTC,CASSLGVRTNYGYTF
TRBJ2-2,.,.,TRBV7-6,TGTGCCAGCAGCTTACTTGGCAGAAACACCGGGGAGCTGTTTTTT,CASSLLGRNTGELFF
TRBJ2-4,.,.,TRBV11-2,TGTGCCAGCAGCTTGGAGGGTGGAATAGCCAAAAACATTCAGTACTTC,CASSLEGGIAKNIQYF
TRBJ2-7,many,TRBD1,TRBV7-8,TGTGCCAGCAGCTCCAGGGGGTCGGGCGAGCAGTACTTC,CASSSRGSGEQYF
TRBJ2-3,.,TRBD2,TRBV28,TGTGCCAGCAGTTCCCCCGGGACTAGCTATACGCAGTATTTT,CASSSPGTSYTQYF
TRBJ1-2,.,TRBD1,TRBV5-1,TGCGCCAGCAGCTTGCCAAAGGGGACAGGGGGCCTTGGCTACACCTTC,CASSLPKGTGGLGYTF
TRBJ1-2,.,TRBD1,TRBV12-3/TRBV12-4,TGTGCCAGCACCAATCGTGGGGACAGGGGAGGCTACACCTTC,CASTNRGDRGGYTF
TRBJ2-1,.,TRBD2,TRBV11-2,TGTGCCAGCAGCTTTAATCCAGCGGGAGGGCCAACGAATGAGCAGTTCTTC,CASSFNPAGGPTNEQFF
TRBJ2-6,few,.,TRBV20-1,TGCAGTGCTAGAGAAGCGGCTTTAGGGGCCAACGTCCTGACTTTC,CSAREAALGANVLTF
TRBJ2-1,many,.,TRBV7-2,TGTGCCAGCAGCCCCCGTTGGGGCGGGACCTCCCCCGTTGTTAAACATGAGCAGTTCTTC,CASSPRWGGTSPVVKHEQFF